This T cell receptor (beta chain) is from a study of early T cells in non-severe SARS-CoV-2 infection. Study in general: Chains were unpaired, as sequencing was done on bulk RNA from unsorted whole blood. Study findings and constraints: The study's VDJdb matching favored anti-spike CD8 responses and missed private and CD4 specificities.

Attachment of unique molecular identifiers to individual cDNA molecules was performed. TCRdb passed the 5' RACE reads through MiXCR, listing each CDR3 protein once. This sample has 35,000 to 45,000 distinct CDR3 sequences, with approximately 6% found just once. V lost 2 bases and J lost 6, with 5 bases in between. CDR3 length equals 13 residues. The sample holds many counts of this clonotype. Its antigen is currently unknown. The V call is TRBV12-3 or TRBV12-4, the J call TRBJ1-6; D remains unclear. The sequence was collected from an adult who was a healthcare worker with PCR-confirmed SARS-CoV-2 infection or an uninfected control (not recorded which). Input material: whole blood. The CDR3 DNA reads TGTGCCAGCAGTTTACAGTTTAATTCACCCCTCCACTTT. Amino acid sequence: CASSLQFNSPLHF.